This T cell receptor (beta chain) was identified during a study of T-cell memory formation after mild COVID-19 (dated by TCRdb to the early 2020s). Regarding the complete study: TCR sequence clusters from the two donors were largely donor specific. In a couple of donors, T-cell clones that expanded and contracted after mild COVID-19 were tracked by sequencing TCRalpha and TCRbeta repertoires over time. The cohort comprised two young, previously healthy adult volunteers, one female and one male.

On this clonotype: No cognate antigen has been identified for it. The sample holds no much larger clone one base away, and base qualities are not on file.

PBMCs were isolated by Ficoll-Paque density gradient centrifugation. Here is what the overall study found, with its caveats: The detection of some responding clones in pre-infection memory suggests that pre-existing cross-reactive memory T cells joined the SARS-CoV-2 response. Contracting CD4+ clones were found mainly in CM and EM memory subsets, while CD8+ clones were enriched in EMRA. Clones contracting from day 15 to 85 had balanced CD4/CD8 phenotypes, while a second wave expanding from day 15 to 37 was biased towards CD4+. The study included only a couple of mild cases, and larger cohorts that include severe cases with pre-infection samples were judged to be necessary. The second-wave clones that peaked on day 37 were not confirmed to be SARS-CoV-2 specific.

Sequencing relied on an Illumina NovaSeq 6000. TCRalpha and TCRbeta cDNA libraries were constructed by 5'RACE with constant-segment primers, with sample barcodes and unique molecular identifiers being introduced. Trizol reagent was used to extract RNA from every sample. Amplification of the libraries took two PCR steps, and the second step added a second sample barcode plus Illumina TruSeq adapters. Sequencing of libraries was performed on an Illumina NovaSeq with 2 x 150 bp paired-end reads. Regarding the original processing steps: The reads were demultiplexed and collapsed into UMI-guided consensus sequences using migec v1.2.7. Using mixcr v2.1.11, UMI consensuses were aligned to TRA and TRB V and J templates and then assembled into clonotypes. A clonotype was counted as expanded or contracted only if both edgeR and NoisET called the change significant, with noise models trained on biological replicates. edgeR calls used a false discovery rate-adjusted p below 0.01 and a log2 fold-change threshold of 1. As an exploratory analysis of dynamics, max-normalized trajectories of the 1000 most abundant clonotypes were examined with PCA combined with hierarchical clustering. Separately sequenced CD4+ and CD8+ repertoires were used to assign a CD4 or CD8 phenotype to each responding clone. In-frame beta chains were kept once TCRdb had trimmed the public reads at Q25 with fastp and called clones with MiXCR. Every distinct CDR3 protein forms one entry, paired with its most common genes and DNA. V and J calls and clone size were set by TCRdb, not the authors. Recorded for this sample are about 150,000 distinct CDR3 sequences; less than 25% of them occurred a single time. The ten largest clones represent around a quarter of the sample.

Unmatched junction bases come to 10, with V trimmed by 6 bases and J by 2 bases. The CDR3 runs 15 amino acids, cysteine and phenylalanine included. The DNA shown is the 45-base CDR3, in frame from base 1. Taken from the germline V gene (reference sequence), the CDR1 and CDR2 loops are DFQATT and SNEGSKA. This sequence uses TRBV20-1 and TRBJ2-3; the junction holds 8 bases that match TRBD2. This receptor was taken from an adult woman who had mild COVID-19 (a few samples of this study predate the infection). The sample titles of this study are shuffled in the database, so cell type and time point are left out; the donor was told from shared clones. Material for sequencing was PBMCs or a T cell subset sorted from them (not recorded which). The CDR3 protein is CSAPDSGVNTDTQYF. The DNA sequence follows: TGCAGTGCCCCGGATAGCGGGGTGAACACAGATACGCAGTATTTT.